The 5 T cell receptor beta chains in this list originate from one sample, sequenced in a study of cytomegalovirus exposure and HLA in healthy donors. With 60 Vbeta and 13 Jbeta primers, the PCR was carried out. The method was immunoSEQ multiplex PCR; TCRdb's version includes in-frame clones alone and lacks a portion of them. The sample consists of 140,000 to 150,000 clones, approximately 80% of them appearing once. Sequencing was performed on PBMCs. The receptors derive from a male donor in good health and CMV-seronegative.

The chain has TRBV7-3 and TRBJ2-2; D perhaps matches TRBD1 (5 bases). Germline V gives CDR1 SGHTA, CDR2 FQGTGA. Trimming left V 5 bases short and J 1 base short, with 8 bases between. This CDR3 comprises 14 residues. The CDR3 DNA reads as TGTGCCAGCAGCACTCAGGGGAACACCGGGGAGCTGTTTTTT. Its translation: CASSTQGNTGELFF.

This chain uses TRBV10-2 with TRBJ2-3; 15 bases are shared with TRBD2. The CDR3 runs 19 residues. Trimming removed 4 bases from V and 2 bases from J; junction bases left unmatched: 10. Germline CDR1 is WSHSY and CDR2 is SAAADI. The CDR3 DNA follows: TGCGCCAGCAGTGCCGAGGGACTAGCGGGAGGAGGCTACACAGATACGCAGTATTTT. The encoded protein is CASSAEGLAGGGYTDTQYF.

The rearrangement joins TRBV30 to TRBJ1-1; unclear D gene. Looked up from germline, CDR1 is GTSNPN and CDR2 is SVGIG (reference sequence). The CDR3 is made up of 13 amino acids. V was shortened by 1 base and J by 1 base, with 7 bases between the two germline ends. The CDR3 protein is CAWSGQSNTEAFF. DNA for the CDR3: TGTGCCTGGAGTGGACAATCGAACACTGAAGCTTTCTTT.

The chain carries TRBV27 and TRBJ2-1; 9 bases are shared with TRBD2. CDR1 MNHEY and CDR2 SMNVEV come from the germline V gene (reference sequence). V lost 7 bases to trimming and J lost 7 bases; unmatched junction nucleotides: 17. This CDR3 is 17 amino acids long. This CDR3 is CASTSGYRAGGLNEQFF. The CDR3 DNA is TGTGCCAGCACCTCGGGCTATAGAGCGGGAGGACTAAATGAGCAGTTCTTC.

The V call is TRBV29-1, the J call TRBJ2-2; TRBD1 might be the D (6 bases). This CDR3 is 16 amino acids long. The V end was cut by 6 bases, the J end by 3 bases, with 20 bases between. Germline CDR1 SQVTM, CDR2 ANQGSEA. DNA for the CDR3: TGCAGCGTCAAGGGCACCGGGACACCGTACACCGGGGAGCTGTTTTTT. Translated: CSVKGTGTPYTGELFF.